This TCR beta chain was found in a study of cytomegalovirus exposure and HLA in healthy donors. The germline gives CDR1 SQVTM, CDR2 ANQGSEA. The CDR3 has 13 amino acids. The PCR employed 60 Vbeta primers together with 13 Jbeta primers. Libraries were prepared by immunoSEQ multiplex PCR; TCRdb keeps only in-frame clonotypes and omits some of them. The sample yields about 270,000 clones, around two thirds seen once. The gene calls are TRBV29-1 and TRBJ2-5; TRBD1 agrees at 9 bases. Gene TRBJ2-7 matches the end of the DNA better, so the J call may be wrong. Material for sequencing was PBMCs. The source is a female donor in good health and CMV-seronegative. The CDR3 sequence: CSAGTGNSYEQYF. CDR3 DNA: TGCAGCGCCGGGACAGGGAACTCCTACGAGCAGTACTTC.